These T cell receptor beta chains were read from a single sample in a study of shared clonotypes between healthy human individuals. Libraries were prepared by immunoSEQ multiplex PCR; TCRdb keeps only in-frame clonotypes and omits some of them. This sample carries fewer than 850,000 clones, 72% of them seen once, and the ten largest clones take approximately 1.8%. Material for sequencing was memory CD4+ T cells sorted from blood. All receptors come from a woman in her thirties in good health. Both conserved end residues are part of each CDR3.

j_gene | v_gene | CDR3aa
TRBJ1-1 | TRBV7-9 | CASSLAANTEAFF
TRBJ1-5 | TRBV19 | CASSRLSRGAVQPQHF
TRBJ2-4 | TRBV19 | CASNQGSGRAMDKNIQYF
TRBJ2-7 | TRBV30 | CAWGREGGTYEQYF
TRBJ2-5 | TRBV7-9 | CASSLDWGAETQYF
TRBJ2-6 | TRBV11-2 | CASSFRASSGANVLTF
TRBJ1-1 | TRBV5-4 | CASSAGQGGTEAFF
TRBJ2-7 | TRBV5-1 | CASRLSKTSGPAYEQYF
TRBJ2-1 | TRBV5-1 | CASNPDRFYNEQFF
TRBJ1-5 | TRBV15 | CATSRDIGLNQPQHF
TRBJ1-5 | TRBV6-6 | CASSYLEDQPQHF
TRBJ2-2 | TRBV2 | CASSPSFPGELFF
TRBJ2-1 | TRBV25-1 | CASRDYNEQFF
TRBJ1-1 | TRBV6-1 | CASSELGGTEAFF
TRBJ2-7 | TRBV12-1 | CASSFGGGVWASYEQYF
TRBJ1-5 | TRBV2 | CASRRQGAGSNQPQHF
TRBJ2-1 | TRBV6-4 | CASSRERYNEQFF
TRBJ2-2 | TRBV6-1 | CATIWTGELFF
TRBJ2-7 | TRBV18 | CASSKTGTGVHEQYF
TRBJ2-7 | TRBV5-1 | CASSIGLEGTYEQYF
TRBJ2-2 | TRBV11-1 | CASSNLDGVGGELFF
TRBJ1-5 | TRBV28 | CASSWGFSEPQHF
TRBJ2-6 | TRBV29-1 | CSVGMSSGANVLTF
TRBJ1-2 | TRBV7-9 | CASSQQTDSYGYTF